Listed below are T cell receptor beta chains from one sample, sequenced in a study of CD8+CD57+ T cells in acquired aplastic anemia. TCRdb recomputed calls from the reads with MiXCR, one row per CDR3 protein. The data show under 200,000 distinct CDR3 sequences, with approximately 48% seen just once and approximately 9.7% held by the top ten. Material: sorted CD4+, CD8+, or CD8+CD57+ T cells (not recorded which) from PBMCs. All receptors derive from a human donor with aplastic anemia. Each CDR3 is given with its conserved first and last residue. The D gene is left open where the match is weak. Clone sizes are given selectively: once, few, many, or a class where the clone is expanded.

J gene	D gene	V gene	clone size	CDR3 protein	CDR3 DNA
TRBJ2-2	.	TRBV24-1	.	CAASGRSNTGELFF	TGTGCCGCGTCCGGGCGGTCGAACACCGGGGAGCTGTTTTTT
TRBJ2-1	TRBD1	TRBV19	many	CASRGTGRRNEQFF	TGTGCCAGTAGGGGGACAGGGAGAAGGAATGAGCAGTTCTTC
TRBJ2-1	TRBD2	TRBV5-1	many	CASSRGLAEKQFF	TGCGCCAGCAGCCGGGGACTAGCGGAAAAGCAGTTCTTC
TRBJ2-7	TRBD2	TRBV2	.	CASGVAPGLAGGGEQYF	TGTGCCAGCGGGGTCGCCCCCGGACTAGCGGGAGGAGGAGAGCAGTACTTC
TRBJ2-7	TRBD2	TRBV29-1	many	CSVAHLSSGTAYEQYF	TGCAGCGTTGCCCACCTCAGTAGCGGGACCGCCTACGAGCAGTACTTC
TRBJ1-6	.	TRBV9	few	CASSVVGEVPLHF	TGTGCCAGCAGCGTAGTTGGCGAAGTCCCCCTCCACTTT
TRBJ2-3	.	TRBV5-1	.	CASSIGTHSTDTQYF	TGCGCCAGCAGCATCGGGACACACAGCACAGATACGCAGTATTTT
TRBJ2-2	.	TRBV7-9	.	CASSHLNTGELFF	TGTGCCAGCAGCCATCTAAACACCGGGGAGCTGTTTTTT
TRBJ2-7	.	TRBV7-8	.	CASTLVVGEQYF	TGTGCCAGCACGCTAGTCGTCGGCGAGCAGTACTTC
TRBJ1-2	.	TRBV19	.	CASSIWRHGYTF	TGTGCCAGTAGTATTTGGAGGCATGGCTACACCTTC
TRBJ2-1	TRBD2	TRBV20-1	.	CSAGPVISGRADEQFF	TGCAGTGCTGGCCCTGTCATTAGCGGGAGGGCGGATGAGCAGTTCTTC
TRBJ2-7	.	TRBV7-6	few	CASKLVGGEQYF	TGTGCCAGCAAATTAGTGGGGGGCGAGCAGTACTTC
TRBJ1-1	.	TRBV24-1	many	CATSRTQGEAFF	TGTGCCACCAGCAGAACGCAGGGTGAAGCTTTCTTT
TRBJ2-5	.	TRBV19	few	CASSIKETQYF	TGTGCCAGTAGTATCAAAGAGACCCAGTACTTC
TRBJ2-5	.	TRBV3-1	.	CASSQGLRETQYF	TGTGCCAGCAGCCAGGGACTCCGGGAGACCCAGTACTTC
TRBJ1-2	.	TRBV10-3	.	CAILEGYGYTF	TGTGCCATCCTTGAGGGATATGGCTACACCTTC
TRBJ2-1	TRBD2	TRBV2	.	CASSKLAGTLYQKAYNEQFF	TGTGCCAGCAGTAAACTAGCGGGAACTTTGTATCAGAAGGCCTACAATGAGCAGTTCTTC
TRBJ1-5	.	TRBV7-2	many	CASRLAGGDGGQPQHF	TGTGCCAGCCGTCTCGCCGGGGGAGACGGGGGTCAGCCCCAGCATTTT
TRBJ1-1	.	TRBV19	.	CASSIGVRREAFF	TGTGCCAGTAGTATAGGAGTTCGTCGTGAAGCTTTCTTT
TRBJ1-4	TRBD1	TRBV6-1	.	CASSATGEGKLFF	TGTGCCAGCAGTGCCACAGGGGAGGGAAAACTGTTTTTT
TRBJ2-5	.	TRBV15	.	CATSRGQRDNQETQYF	TGTGCCACCAGCAGAGGCCAGAGAGACAACCAAGAGACCCAGTACTTC
TRBJ2-3	TRBD1	TRBV13	.	CASSLLGDSRTDTQYF	TGTGCCAGCAGCTTGCTCGGGGACAGCCGGACAGATACGCAGTATTTT
TRBJ2-7	.	TRBV6-5	once	CASSYSQSSYEQYF	TGTGCCAGCAGTTACTCCCAGAGCTCCTACGAGCAGTACTTC
TRBJ2-7	.	TRBV10-2	few	CASSERSSYEQYF	TGCGCCAGCAGTGAGCGGAGCTCCTACGAGCAGTACTTC
TRBJ2-7	.	TRBV5-5	few	CASSPRQETGEQYF	TGTGCCAGCAGCCCACGCCAAGAAACGGGCGAGCAGTACTTC
TRBJ1-2	.	TRBV19	.	CASSAAGYGYTF	TGTGCCAGTAGTGCCGCAGGGTATGGCTACACCTTC
TRBJ1-2	.	TRBV7-9	.	CASSLSGNGYTF	TGTGCCAGCAGCTTAAGTGGGAATGGCTACACCTTC
TRBJ1-6	.	TRBV11-2	.	CASSLDRDYNSPLHF	TGTGCCAGCAGCTTAGACAGGGACTATAATTCACCCCTCCACTTT
TRBJ1-5	.	TRBV2	many	CASSDSNQPQHF	TGTGCCAGCAGCGATAGCAATCAGCCCCAGCATTTT